The rows below give T cell receptor beta chains drawn from one sample of a study of vaccination effects on CD4 cells after COVID-19. Some clones are missing from TCRdb's copy, which holds only in-frame ones; the method was immunoSEQ multiplex PCR. The data contain about 24,000 clones, approximately 69% of them singletons. Antigens for these TCRs are unknown. The sequencing here drew on CD4+ T cells from PBMCs cultured with SARS-CoV-2 spike peptides, taken before COVID-19 vaccination. The receptors were gathered from a human donor who received a COVID-19 vaccine. The CDR3 runs from the conserved cysteine through the conserved F or W. D genes are given only for firm matches. A clone size is listed for some rows: how often the clone was seen (once, few, many), or a class if it is expanded.

cdr3_aa: CAVKRTSVTGELFF
cdr3_nt: TGTGCCGTAAAACGGACTAGCGTGACCGGGGAGCTGTTTTTT
j_call: TRBJ2-2
clone_size: few
d_call: TRBD2
v_call: TRBV7-9

cdr3_aa: CASSADRAYEQYF
cdr3_nt: TGTGCCAGCAGCGCGGACAGAGCGTACGAGCAGTACTTC
j_call: TRBJ2-7
clone_size: -
d_call: -
v_call: TRBV11-2

cdr3_aa: CASGPGQGNSPLHF
cdr3_nt: TGTGCCAGCGGTCCGGGACAGGGTAATTCACCCCTCCACTTT
j_call: TRBJ1-6
clone_size: -
d_call: TRBD1
v_call: TRBV27

cdr3_aa: CASSLGGGALVVNTEAFF
cdr3_nt: TGTGCCAGCAGCTTAGGTGGAGGGGCGCTGGTCGTGAACACTGAAGCTTTCTTT
j_call: TRBJ1-1
clone_size: -
d_call: -
v_call: TRBV7-8

cdr3_aa: CASSVSGDRAYEQYF
cdr3_nt: TGTGCCAGCAGCGTATCGGGAGACAGAGCCTACGAGCAGTACTTC
j_call: TRBJ2-7
clone_size: -
d_call: -
v_call: TRBV9

cdr3_aa: CASSRLRGYTF
cdr3_nt: TGTGCCAGCAGTCGACTGCGGGGCTACACCTTC
j_call: TRBJ1-2
clone_size: few
d_call: -
v_call: TRBV2

cdr3_aa: CASMQGGRETQYF
cdr3_nt: TGTGCCAGCATGCAGGGCGGGAGAGAGACCCAGTACTTC
j_call: TRBJ2-5
clone_size: -
d_call: TRBD2
v_call: TRBV2

cdr3_aa: CASRRDGISGNTIYF
cdr3_nt: TGTGCCAGCAGACGCGACGGAATCTCTGGAAACACCATATATTTT
j_call: TRBJ1-3
clone_size: -
d_call: -
v_call: TRBV6-6

cdr3_aa: CASSLMGGRSNEQFF
cdr3_nt: TGTGCCAGCAGCTTAATGGGGGGGCGCTCCAATGAGCAGTTCTTC
j_call: TRBJ2-1
clone_size: few
d_call: -
v_call: TRBV13

cdr3_aa: CASSSRDGDYGYTF
cdr3_nt: TGTGCCAGCAGCTCGCGGGACGGGGACTATGGCTACACCTTC
j_call: TRBJ1-2
clone_size: -
d_call: -
v_call: TRBV11-2

cdr3_aa: CASSQDTGLGTEAFF
cdr3_nt: TGTGCCAGCAGCCAAGATACAGGATTAGGCACTGAAGCTTTCTTT
j_call: TRBJ1-1
clone_size: -
d_call: -
v_call: TRBV3-1/TRBV3-2

cdr3_aa: CASSEPGSVSGNTIYF
cdr3_nt: TGTGCCAGCAGTGAACCAGGGTCCGTTTCTGGAAACACCATATATTTT
j_call: TRBJ1-3
clone_size: -
d_call: -
v_call: TRBV25-1

cdr3_aa: CASSRDGGSGNTIYF
cdr3_nt: TGTGCCAGCAGCCGTGATGGCGGCTCTGGAAACACCATATATTTT
j_call: TRBJ1-3
clone_size: -
d_call: -
v_call: TRBV3-1/TRBV3-2

cdr3_aa: CAWMTGAGANVLTF
cdr3_nt: TGTGCCTGGATGACGGGGGCTGGGGCCAACGTCCTGACTTTC
j_call: TRBJ2-6
clone_size: -
d_call: -
v_call: TRBV30

cdr3_aa: CASSLSVLLSYNSPLHF
cdr3_nt: TGTGCCAGCAGTTTATCAGTCCTTCTCTCCTATAATTCACCCCTCCACTTT
j_call: TRBJ1-6
clone_size: -
d_call: -
v_call: TRBV27

cdr3_aa: CASRSRLTDTQYF
cdr3_nt: TGTGCCAGCAGATCCCGCTTGACAGATACGCAGTATTTT
j_call: TRBJ2-3
clone_size: once
d_call: -
v_call: TRBV5-8

cdr3_aa: CSASETGTQETQYF
cdr3_nt: TGCAGTGCTAGTGAGACAGGGACCCAAGAGACCCAGTACTTC
j_call: TRBJ2-5
clone_size: -
d_call: TRBD1
v_call: TRBV20-1

cdr3_aa: CASSWGETQYF
cdr3_nt: TGTGCCAGCAGTTGGGGAGAGACCCAGTACTTC
j_call: TRBJ2-5
clone_size: -
d_call: -
v_call: TRBV6-5

cdr3_aa: CASTTGEGYGYTF
cdr3_nt: TGTGCCAGCACCACAGGGGAGGGCTATGGCTACACCTTC
j_call: TRBJ1-2
clone_size: -
d_call: TRBD1
v_call: TRBV2

cdr3_aa: CSGSTTGELFF
cdr3_nt: TGCAGCGGATCAACCACCGGGGAGCTGTTTTTT
j_call: TRBJ2-2
clone_size: -
d_call: -
v_call: TRBV29-1

cdr3_aa: CASSQRTSGGELFF
cdr3_nt: TGTGCCAGCAGTCAAAGGACTAGCGGCGGGGAGCTGTTTTTT
j_call: TRBJ2-2
clone_size: -
d_call: TRBD2
v_call: TRBV2

cdr3_aa: CASSQTRRSGGELFF
cdr3_nt: TGTGCCAGCAGCCAAACGCGACGGTCGGGCGGGGAGCTGTTTTTT
j_call: TRBJ2-2
clone_size: few
d_call: -
v_call: TRBV3-1/TRBV3-2

cdr3_aa: CASSGLALSTDTQYF
cdr3_nt: TGTGCCAGCAGTGGCTTAGCGTTAAGCACAGATACGCAGTATTTT
j_call: TRBJ2-3
clone_size: -
d_call: -
v_call: TRBV2

cdr3_aa: CSVEDGTYEQYF
cdr3_nt: TGCAGCGTTGAAGATGGGACCTACGAGCAGTACTTC
j_call: TRBJ2-7
clone_size: -
d_call: -
v_call: TRBV29-1

cdr3_aa: CASSARSDRVPFF
cdr3_nt: TGTGCCAGCAGCGCGCGATCTGACAGGGTTCCTTTCTTT
j_call: TRBJ1-1
clone_size: once
d_call: TRBD1
v_call: TRBV11-2

cdr3_aa: CASSEPGQGPSYGYTF
cdr3_nt: TGCGCCAGCAGTGAACCGGGACAGGGTCCTTCTTATGGCTACACCTTC
j_call: TRBJ1-2
clone_size: -
d_call: TRBD1
v_call: TRBV5-1

cdr3_aa: CASSWGTPGQGELFF
cdr3_nt: TGTGCCAGCAGCTGGGGGACTCCCGGACAAGGGGAGCTGTTTTTT
j_call: TRBJ2-2
clone_size: few
d_call: -
v_call: TRBV7-9

cdr3_aa: CASSKPGQRGANEKLFF
cdr3_nt: TGTGCCAGCAGCAAACCGGGACAGAGGGGTGCTAATGAAAAACTGTTTTTT
j_call: TRBJ1-4
clone_size: few
d_call: TRBD1
v_call: TRBV5-4